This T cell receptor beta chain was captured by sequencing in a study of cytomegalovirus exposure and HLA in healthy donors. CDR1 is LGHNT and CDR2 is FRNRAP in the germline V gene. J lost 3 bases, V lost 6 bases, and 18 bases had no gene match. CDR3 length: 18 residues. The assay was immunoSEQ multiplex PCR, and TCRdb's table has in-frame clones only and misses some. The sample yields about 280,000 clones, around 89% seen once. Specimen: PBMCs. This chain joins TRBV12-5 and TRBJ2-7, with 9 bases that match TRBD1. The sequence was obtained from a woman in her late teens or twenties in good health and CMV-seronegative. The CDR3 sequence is CASGRLFGPGQGFYEQYF. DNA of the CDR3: TGTGCTAGTGGCCGTTTATTCGGACCGGGACAGGGATTCTACGAGCAGTACTTC. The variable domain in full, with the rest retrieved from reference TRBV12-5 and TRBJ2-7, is DARVTQTPRHKVTEMGQEVTMRCQPILGHNTVFWYRQTMMQGLELLAYFRNRAPLDDSGMPKDRFSAEMPDATLATLKIQPSEPRDSAVYFCASGRLFGPGQGFYEQYFGPGTRLTVT.